This is a list of T cell receptor beta chains from one sample in a study of monozygotic twins with inflammatory bowel disease. TCRdb re-called the 5' RACE reads; one entry per CDR3 protein, DNA not given. The sample totals around 210,000 distinct CDR3 sequences. Sequenced material: blood. Every receptor here comes from a human donor with ulcerative colitis or Crohn's disease, or a healthy co-twin of an affected twin (not recorded which). The CDR3 runs from the conserved cysteine through the conserved F or W.

J gene	V gene	CDR3 protein
TRBJ2-2	TRBV7-2	CASSVRAGELFF
TRBJ2-1	TRBV25-1	CASTIAGGAYNEQFF
TRBJ2-1	TRBV28	CASSLAWQGEQFF
TRBJ2-3	TRBV5-1	CASSFGSGDTDTQYF
TRBJ1-4	TRBV7-9	CASSLLNEKLFF
TRBJ2-2	TRBV7-7	CASSLERVGTGELFF
TRBJ2-1	TRBV12-3/TRBV12-4	CASRVSTGGLILSYNEQFF
TRBJ1-1	TRBV12-3/TRBV12-4	CASSLARSGTEAFF
TRBJ2-1	TRBV30	CAYIDGYNEQFF
TRBJ1-4	TRBV7-2	CASGQQGAGEKLFF
TRBJ1-2	TRBV4-1	CASSQGSWGADYGYTF
TRBJ2-1	TRBV28	CASSRSGSYNEQFF
TRBJ2-1	TRBV7-8	CASSSGTSGGFFYNEQFF
TRBJ1-1	TRBV19	CASSKWSAAEAFF
TRBJ2-7	TRBV4-3	CASSQDTLSSYEQYF
TRBJ2-1	TRBV6-2/TRBV6-3	CASSYGGNEQFF
TRBJ2-3	TRBV6-4	CARKRHGGRGGTQYF
TRBJ2-5	TRBV19	CASGMYQETQYF